The source of this TCR beta chain is a study of shared T cell receptors in the human thymus. Trimming took 2 bases from V and 3 from J; bases not matched to a gene: 7. Per the germline V gene, CDR1 is GTSNPN and CDR2 is SVGIG (reference sequence). The CDR3 totals 15 residues. Produced via immunoSEQ multiplex PCR; TCRdb's table is partial and in-frame only. Here the sample spans just under 550,000 clones, 75% to 80% being singletons. The sample also formed part of further work on human thymus T cells. From that report: Related research described strongly overlapping thymic repertoires in unrelated people.

The source of this sequence is a boy in the first two years of life with a congenital heart defect. Input material: thymocytes. The V gene is TRBV30, the J gene TRBJ2-1; 7 nucleotides match TRBD2. CDR3 in amino acids: CAWSIRERGYNEQFF. The CDR3 nucleotides read TGTGCCTGGAGTATTAGGGAGCGGGGCTACAATGAGCAGTTCTTC. Full variable domain (outside the CDR3, taken from reference TRBV30 and TRBJ2-1): SQTIHQWPATLVQPVGSPLSLECTVEGTSNPNLYWYRQAAGRGLQLLFYSVGIGQISSEVPQNLSASRPQDRQFILSSKKLLLSDSGFYLCAWSIRERGYNEQFFGPGTRLTVL.